One and the same sample provided the 21 T cell receptor beta chains below, sequenced in a study of vaccination effects on CD4 cells after COVID-19. The authors isolated CD4+ T cells after roughly eleven days of culture. These receptors' antigens are unknown. Method: immunoSEQ multiplex PCR; TCRdb's copy keeps in-frame clones and lacks some. The repertoire includes about 37,000 clones, roughly 79% of them detected once, and under 3% sits in the top ten. This sample comprised CD4+ T cells from PBMCs cultured without peptide, obtained before COVID-19 vaccination. Source of these receptors: a human donor who received a COVID-19 vaccine.

This chain uses TRBV3-1 (or the pseudogene TRBV3-2) with TRBJ1-2, with a possible D match to TRBD1 (6 bases). The CDR3 sequence is 16 residues long. V dropped 0 bases and J dropped 4 bases, with 15 bases sitting between them. Germline assignment: CDR1 LGHDT and CDR2 YNNKEL (reference sequence). The CDR3 nucleotides read TGTGCCAGCAGCCAAGAACGGGCAAGGGGGAGCTATGGCTACACCTTC. The encoded protein is CASSQERARGSYGYTF.

Details on this clone: One junction end does not reproduce the germline sequence, and a read error may be involved. V is TRBV5-1 and J is TRBJ2-7; TRBD2 is a possible D gene (9 bases). Germline lookup yields CDR1 SGHRS and CDR2 YFSETQ. The CDR3 spans 15 residues. Here the CDR3 DNA reads TGCGCCAGCAGCCGGGCGACAGGGGAACTAGCGGGTGACCTATTC. Its protein product is CASSRATGELAGDLF.

The J gene is TRBJ2-3, the V gene TRBV5-1; maybe TRBD2 (5 bases). Germline CDR1 reads SGHRS; CDR2 reads YFSETQ. V was trimmed by 1 base and J by 0 bases, leaving 6 bases between them. There are 14 residues in the CDR3. The CDR3 bases are TGCGCCAGCAGCTTGCCTAGCAGCACAGATACGCAGTATTTT. It is translated as CASSLPSSTDTQYF.

The V and J genes are TRBV7-8 and TRBJ1-5; tentative D call: TRBD1 (5 bases). Germline V lookup: CDR1 SGHVS, CDR2 FQNEAQ. The CDR3 spans 14 residues. The germline V and J ends were trimmed by 5 bases and 4 bases, with 12 bases remaining between them. This chain's CDR3 is CASSKDRGNQPQHF. The DNA of the CDR3 is TGTGCCAGCAGCAAAGACCGGGGGAATCAGCCCCAGCATTTT.

This chain uses TRBV6-5 with TRBJ2-7, with 12 bases that match TRBD2. V lost 1 base, J lost 6 bases, and 7 bases stayed unmatched. CDR1 is MNHEY and CDR2 is SVGAGI in the germline V gene. The CDR3 is made up of 16 amino acids. Written as DNA, the CDR3 is TGTGCCAGCAGTTACTGGGGACTAGCGGGTTGGGGCGAGCAGTACTTC. It codes for CASSYWGLAGWGEQYF.

The table lists this clone with a count of one. The CDR3 DNA reads as TGTGCCAGCAGCCCCGAGACAGGGGGATGGGACGAGCAGTACTTC. It is translated as CASSPETGGWDEQYF. This chain joins TRBV3-1 (or the pseudogene TRBV3-2) and TRBJ2-7; 9 bases are a match to TRBD1. Germline assignment: CDR1 LGHDT and CDR2 YNNKEL (reference sequence). J was trimmed by 5 bases and V by 4 bases; bases with no gene match: 9. This CDR3 contains 15 residues.

The J gene is TRBJ1-2, the V gene TRBV29-1, with D tentatively TRBD1 (6 bases). CDR1 is SQVTM, CDR2 ANQGSEA, per germline. This CDR3 region has 14 residues. V dropped 7 bases and J dropped 0 bases, with 15 bases sitting between them. For the CDR3, the DNA is TGCAGCGCGGGGTCGGGGGGCGCTAACTATGGCTACACCTTC. This codes for CSAGSGGANYGYTF.

The chain has TRBV6-5 and TRBJ1-2, with D possibly matching TRBD1 (6 bases). The ends were cut back, 2 bases at V and 5 bases at J, with 18 bases in the middle. CDR3 length equals 16 residues. Per the germline V gene, CDR1 is MNHEY and CDR2 is SVGAGI. The CDR3 DNA follows: TGTGCCAGCAGTTACAGGGGGGGCGCGGGGTCATATGGCTACACCTTC. As protein: CASSYRGGAGSYGYTF.

The chain uses TRBV5-1 and TRBJ2-7; D possibly matches TRBD1 or TRBD2 (7 bases each). With 1 base removed from V and 0 bases from J, the gap between germline ends came to 11 bases. The CDR3 covers 15 residues. Germline V gene lookup returns CDR1 SGHRS and CDR2 YFSETQ. CDR3 sequence (DNA): TGCGCCAGCAGCTTGACAGGGGACTACTCCTACGAGCAGTACTTC. Residues: CASSLTGDYSYEQYF.

Details on this clone: A junction end diverges from the germline sequence, so it may reflect a read error. The chain employs TRBV7-7 and TRBJ2-5, with 9 bases that match TRBD2. The germline CDR1 and CDR2 sequences are SSHAT and FNYEAQ (reference sequence). The CDR3 sequence is 15 residues long. The CDR3 sequence: CASSLMRGGQETQYF. In DNA, the CDR3 is TGTGCTAGCAGCTTAATGCGGGGGGGCCAAGAGACCCAGTACTTC.

This clone was counted a single time. The J gene is TRBJ1-5, the V gene TRBV4-1, with D unclear. The germline V gene has CDR1 MGHRA and CDR2 YSYEKL. The germline V and J ends were trimmed by 1 base and 5 bases, with 15 bases remaining between them. The CDR3 runs 16 residues. The CDR3 DNA follows: TGCGCCAGCAGCCAAGGTGCGCGGGTACGCGATCAGCCCCAGCATTTT. This codes for CASSQGARVRDQPQHF.

The V call is TRBV6-4, the J call TRBJ2-2; TRBD2 might be the D (5 bases). The V gene lost 5 bases and the J gene lost 0 bases, with 19 bases spanning the gap. The CDR3 covers 18 residues. Germline-derived CDR1 and CDR2 are MRHNA and SNTAGT. CDR3 sequence (DNA): TGTGCCAGCAGTCCGGACTCCTTAAGGCCTGCGAACACCGGGGAGCTGTTTTTT. Protein: CASSPDSLRPANTGELFF.

This rearrangement joins TRBV28 to TRBJ1-5, with a possible D match to TRBD1 (6 bases). The V gene's germline CDR1 is MDHEN and CDR2 SYDVKM. V was shortened by 3 bases and J by 5 bases, with 11 bases between the two germline ends. This CDR3 region has 14 residues. CDR3 sequence: CASSLPQGYQPQHF. The CDR3 DNA reads TGTGCCAGCAGTTTGCCGCAGGGGTATCAGCCCCAGCATTTT.

CDR3 region: CASSPRSGGAGEQFF. CDR3 nucleotide sequence: TGTGCCAGCTCACCACGAAGCGGGGGGGCCGGTGAGCAGTTCTTC. The chain uses TRBV18 and TRBJ2-1; 10 bases align to TRBD2. Germline-derived CDR1 and CDR2 are KGHSH and LQKENI. The CDR3 contains 15 residues. After removal of 1 base from V and 9 bases from J, the junction contained 6 bases not matched to a gene.

The V call is TRBV15, the J call TRBJ2-5, with TRBD2 matching over 7 bases. V trimming: 1 base; J trimming: 7 bases; junction bases outside the gene matches: 12. The CDR3 has 16 residues. The V gene's germline CDR1 is LNHNV and CDR2 YYDKDF (reference sequence). This CDR3 is CATSRARGDSGLTQYF. The CDR3 DNA sequence: TGTGCCACCAGCAGAGCCCGGGGGGACTCGGGCCTGACCCAGTACTTC.

The rearrangement uses TRBV5-8 and TRBJ2-3; TRBD1 or TRBD2 may be the D gene (5 bases each). Germline V gene sequence: CDR1 SGHTS, CDR2 YDEGEE. The CDR3 length is 14 residues. Deletions cut 5 bases from V and 5 bases from J, with 15 bases between. The CDR3 loop is CASSSRDPEDTQYF. CDR3 DNA: TGTGCCAGCAGTTCTCGGGACCCCGAAGATACGCAGTATTTT.

This clone was seen a handful of times. The chain combines TRBV19 with TRBJ1-4; D is ambiguous. The CDR3 sequence is 14 residues long. Germline V gene data show CDR1 as LNHDA and CDR2 as SQIVND (reference sequence). Trimming removed 2 bases at V and 8 bases at J, with 12 bases between. The DNA of the CDR3 is TGTGCCAGTAGTATAAACGGGATAGGAGAAAAACTGTTTTTT. Its protein is CASSINGIGEKLFF. Supplemented by reference TRBV19 and TRBJ1-4, the full variable domain reads DGGITQSPKYLFRKEGQNVTLSCEQNLNHDAMYWYRQDPGQGLRLIYYSQIVNDFQKGDIAEGYSVSREKKESFPLTVTSAQKNPTAFYLCASSINGIGEKLFFGSGTQLSVL.

A single count supports this clone. V usage is TRBV12-3 or TRBV12-4 and J usage is TRBJ2-7, with TRBD1 identical over 7 bases. The CDR3 extends over 13 amino acids. The V gene end was trimmed by 3 bases and the J gene end by 3 bases; junction bases not matched to a gene: 2. DNA of the CDR3: TGTGCCAGCAGTTTGGGACAGATCTACGAGCAGTACTTC. The encoded protein is CASSLGQIYEQYF.

The rearrangement links TRBV5-1 to TRBJ2-1, with D possibly being TRBD1 or TRBD2 (5 bases each). This CDR3 is 12 amino acids long. Germline V gene data show CDR1 as SGHRS and CDR2 as YFSETQ. Trimming removed 0 bases from V and 14 bases from J, with 12 bases in between. The chain's CDR3 is CASSLGDGSKFF. For the CDR3, the DNA is TGCGCCAGCAGCTTGGGGGACGGAAGTAAGTTCTTC.

This clone has just one count. V is TRBV7-3 and J is TRBJ1-1; no definite D call. Looked up from germline, CDR1 is SGHTA and CDR2 is FQGTGA. V was shortened by 5 bases and J by 0 bases, with 7 bases between the two germline ends. The CDR3 runs to 13 residues. As DNA, the CDR3 is TGTGCCAGCAGCCCGGGGATGAACACTGAAGCTTTCTTT. This codes for CASSPGMNTEAFF.

This chain uses TRBV6-6 with TRBJ2-7; the D gene is possibly TRBD2 (5 bases). The germline V gene has CDR1 MNHNY and CDR2 SVGAGI (reference sequence). The CDR3 consists of 15 residues. Trimming left V 6 bases short and J 3 bases short, with 18 bases between. This CDR3 is CASRPRTQVGYEQYF. As DNA, the CDR3 is TGTGCCAGCAGACCCCGGACTCAAGTCGGCTACGAGCAGTACTTC.